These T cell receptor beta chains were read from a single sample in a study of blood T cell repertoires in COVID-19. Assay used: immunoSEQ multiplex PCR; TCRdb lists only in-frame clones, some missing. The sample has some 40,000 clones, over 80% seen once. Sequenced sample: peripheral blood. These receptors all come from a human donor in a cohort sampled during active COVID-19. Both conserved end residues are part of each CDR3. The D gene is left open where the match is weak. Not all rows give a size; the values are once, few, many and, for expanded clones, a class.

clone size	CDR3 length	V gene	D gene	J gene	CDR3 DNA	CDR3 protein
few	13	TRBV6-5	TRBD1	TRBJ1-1	TGTGCCAGCGGCCGGACAGGGACGACTGAAGCTTTCTTT	CASGRTGTTEAFF
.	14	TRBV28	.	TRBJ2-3	TGTGCCAGCAGTGAACCACGGGTCACAGATACGCAGTATTTT	CASSEPRVTDTQYF
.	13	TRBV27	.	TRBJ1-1	TGTGCCAGCAGTCCCAGGGCCAGGGTTGAAGCTTTCTTT	CASSPRARVEAFF
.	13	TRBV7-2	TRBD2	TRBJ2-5	TGTGCCAGCTCGGCTAGCGGCCTAGAGACCCAGTACTTC	CASSASGLETQYF
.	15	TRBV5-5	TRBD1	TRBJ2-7	TGTGCCAGCAGCTTGCAAGGACAGGGAATGTTCGAGCAGTACTTC	CASSLQGQGMFEQYF
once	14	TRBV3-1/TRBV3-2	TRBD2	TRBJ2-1	TGTGCCAGCAGGCCGGGGGGGAGCTACAATGAGCAGTTCTTC	CASRPGGSYNEQFF
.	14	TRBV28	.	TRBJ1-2	TGTGCCAGCAAAAGCCCCATATCCCACTATGGCTACACCTTC	CASKSPISHYGYTF
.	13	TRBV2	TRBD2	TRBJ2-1	TGTGCCAGAAAGCGGGAGGGCCGCGATGAGCAGTTCTTC	CARKREGRDEQFF
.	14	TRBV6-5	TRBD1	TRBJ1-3	TGTGCCAGCAGCCCCGAGGGGACAGGGGGACGGATATATTTT	CASSPEGTGGRIYF
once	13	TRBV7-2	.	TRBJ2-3	TGTGCCAGCAGCAAAGGGGTGGGGAATACGCAGTATTTT	CASSKGVGNTQYF
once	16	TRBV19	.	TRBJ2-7	TGTGCCAGTAGTTCAAACTCAGCGACAGGTACCTACGAGCAGTACTTC	CASSSNSATGTYEQYF
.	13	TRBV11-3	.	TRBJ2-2	TGTGCCAGCAGCGAGACAGGTGTCGGGGAGCTGTTTTTT	CASSETGVGELFF
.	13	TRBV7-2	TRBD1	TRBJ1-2	TGTGCCAGCAGCGGGGACAGATACTATGGCTACACCTTC	CASSGDRYYGYTF
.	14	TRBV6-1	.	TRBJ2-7	TGTGCCAGCAGTGAAGCCGGGCGGGGCGGGGAGCAGTACTTC	CASSEAGRGGEQYF
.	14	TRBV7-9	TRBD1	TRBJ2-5	TGTGCCAGCAGCCCGGGACAGGGTGTAGAGACCCAGTACTTC	CASSPGQGVETQYF
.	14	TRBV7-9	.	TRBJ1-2	TGTGCCAGCAGCTTAAGCCAAGCTAACTATGGCTACACCTTC	CASSLSQANYGYTF
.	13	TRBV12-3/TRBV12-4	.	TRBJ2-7	TGTGCCAGCAGCTTAGGCGAGGGATACGAGCAGTACTTC	CASSLGEGYEQYF
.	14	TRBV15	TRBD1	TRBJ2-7	TGTGCCACCAGATCCGCGGGACAGGGCTACGAGCAGTACTTC	CATRSAGQGYEQYF
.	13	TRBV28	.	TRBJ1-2	TGTGCCAGCAGTCCTCAGAAAACGTTTGGCTACACCTTC	CASSPQKTFGYTF
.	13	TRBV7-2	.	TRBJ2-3	TGTGCCAGCAGCTCCCTGGGGAGGGATACGCAGTATTTT	CASSSLGRDTQYF
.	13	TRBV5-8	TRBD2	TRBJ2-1	TGTGCCAGCAGCTTGGTACAGCGGGGGGAGCAGTTCTTC	CASSLVQRGEQFF
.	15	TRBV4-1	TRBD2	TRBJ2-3	TGCGCCAGCAGCCGGACTAGCGGGAGTACAGATACGCAGTATTTT	CASSRTSGSTDTQYF
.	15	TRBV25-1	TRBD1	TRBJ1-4	TGTGCCAGCAGTGAACTGACAGGGCTGGGTGAAAAACTGTTTTTT	CASSELTGLGEKLFF
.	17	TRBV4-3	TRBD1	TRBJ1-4	TGCGCCAGCAGCCAGGGGACAGGGGCGCACACTAATGAAAAACTGTTTTTT	CASSQGTGAHTNEKLFF
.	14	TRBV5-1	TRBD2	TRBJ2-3	TGCGCCAGCACTAGCGGGGGGACCACAGATACGCAGTATTTT	CASTSGGTTDTQYF
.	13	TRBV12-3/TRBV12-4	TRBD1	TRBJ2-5	TGTGCCAGCAGCCCGGGACAGGGAGAGACCCAGTACTTC	CASSPGQGETQYF
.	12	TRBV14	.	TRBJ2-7	TGTGCCAGCAGCCGACAGACCTACGAGCAGTACTTC	CASSRQTYEQYF
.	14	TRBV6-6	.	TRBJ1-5	TGTGCCAGCAGTCCTTCTATGGGCAATCAGCCCCAGCATTTT	CASSPSMGNQPQHF
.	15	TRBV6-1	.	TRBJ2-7	TGTGCCAGCAGTGAAGGGGCAATAATACTCTACGAGCAGTACTTC	CASSEGAIILYEQYF
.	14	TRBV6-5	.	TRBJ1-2	TGTGCCAGCAGTCGCACTAGGGTACTCGATGGCTACACCTTC	CASSRTRVLDGYTF
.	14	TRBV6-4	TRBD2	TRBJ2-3	TGTGCCAGCAGTGTACTAGCGGGCACAGATACGCAGTATTTT	CASSVLAGTDTQYF
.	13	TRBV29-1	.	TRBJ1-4	TGCAGCGTCCGGACTCCGAAGGGTGAAAAACTGTTTTTT	CSVRTPKGEKLFF
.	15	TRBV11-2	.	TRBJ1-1	TGTGCCAGCAGCTCGGCGGGACCCATGAACACTGAAGCTTTCTTT	CASSSAGPMNTEAFF
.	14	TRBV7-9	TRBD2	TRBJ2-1	TGTGCCAGCAGCTTAGCTAGCGGGAGCCATGAGCAGTTCTTC	CASSLASGSHEQFF
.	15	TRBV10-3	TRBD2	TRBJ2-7	TGTGCCATCAGTTTCACAGCGGGAGTCTCCTACGAGCAGTACTTC	CAISFTAGVSYEQYF
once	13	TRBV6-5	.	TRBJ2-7	TGTGCCAGCAGTTACTCGAGAGGTCCCGAGCAGTACTTC	CASSYSRGPEQYF
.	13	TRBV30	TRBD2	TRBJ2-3	TGTGCCTGGAGTGTGGGAGGGGCAGATACGCAGTATTTT	CAWSVGGADTQYF
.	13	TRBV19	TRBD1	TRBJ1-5	TGTGCCAGCGCGGGACAGGGATGGCAGCCCCAGCATTTT	CASAGQGWQPQHF
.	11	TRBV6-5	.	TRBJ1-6	TGTGCCAGCACGCTCCAGGGCCCTCTCCACTTT	CASTLQGPLHF